This T cell receptor (beta chain) was recorded in a study of early T cells in non-severe SARS-CoV-2 infection. The germline V gene encodes CDR1 SGHAT and CDR2 FQNNGV. The CDR3 extends over 14 amino acids. This clonotype was counted a few times. Its antigen is unknown. The junction departs from the called germline gene at one end, perhaps through a read error. Each single cDNA molecule received a unique molecular identifier. TCRdb used MiXCR to reprocess the 5' RACE reads, holding one entry per CDR3 protein. The data hold just under 30,000 distinct CDR3 sequences, with approximately 4.8% observed a single time. General study findings and limits: Database matching using VDJdb favored anti-spike CD8 responses, with private and CD4 specificities left missing.

What was sequenced was whole blood. The sequence derives from an adult who was a healthcare worker with PCR-confirmed SARS-CoV-2 infection or an uninfected control (not recorded which). V gene TRBV11-2 combines with J gene TRBJ1-2, with D unresolved. CDR3 sequence (DNA): TGTGCCAGCAGCTTAACGAGGTCTAAATATGGCTACACCTTC. Translation gives CASSLTRSKYGYTF.